The 17 T cell receptor beta chains below were found in one sample sequenced in a study of shared clonotypes between healthy human individuals. Sequencing used immunoSEQ multiplex PCR; TCRdb keeps in-frame clones, though not all of them. The table lists about 380,000 clones, about 96% of them singletons. Sample: memory CD8+ T cells sorted from blood. Stated subset: CD45RO+ cells pooled with CCR7-negative TemRA cells. Receptors were obtained from a man aged 30 to 45 in good health.

Only a few counts were recorded for this clone. The identical CDR3 is also encoded by other nucleotide sequences in the sample. V usage is TRBV5-4 and J usage is TRBJ2-1; D gene uncertain. This CDR3 is built from 16 residues. Looked up from germline, CDR1 is SGHNT and CDR2 is YYREEE (reference sequence). V was cut by 0 bases and J by 6 bases, with 16 bases left in between. CDR3 coding DNA: TGTGCCAGCAGCTTGGGGTACGCCAGGTCTGGCAATGAGCAGTTCTTC. Its protein product is CASSLGYARSGNEQFF.

About this clone itself: Compared with germline, one end of the junction differs, possibly owing to a read error. V is TRBV7-7 and J is TRBJ2-5, with D possibly matching TRBD2 (5 bases). Germline V gene data show CDR1 as SSHAT and CDR2 as FNYEAQ (reference sequence). This CDR3 has 14 residues. CDR3 nucleotide sequence: TGTGCTAGCAGCGCAAGCGGATACCAAGAGACCCAGTACTTC. Its translation is CASSASGYQETQYF. Variable domain in full (rest from reference TRBV7-7 and TRBJ2-5): GAGVSQSPRYKVTKRGQDVTLRCDPISSHATLYWYQQALGQGPEFLTYFNYEAQPDKSGLPSDRFSAERPEGSISTLTIQRTEQRDSAMYRCASSASGYQETQYFGPGTRLLVL.

The V gene is TRBV19, the J gene TRBJ2-3; 7 bases match TRBD2. This CDR3 contains 16 residues. Germline V lookup: CDR1 LNHDA, CDR2 SQIVND (reference sequence). CDR3 amino acids: CAATGGSSPGTDTQYF. CDR3 in DNA: TGTGCAGCGACGGGCGGGAGCTCCCCTGGCACAGATACGCAGTATTTT.

The rearrangement uses TRBV20-1 and TRBJ1-1; D unresolved. Germline CDR1 reads DFQATT; CDR2 reads SNEGSKA (reference sequence). The CDR3 consists of 11 residues. Deletions cut 3 bases from V and 3 bases from J, with 5 bases between. This CDR3 is CSASYHTEAFF. The CDR3 coding sequence is TGCAGTGCTAGTTATCACACTGAAGCTTTCTTT.

The DNA of the CDR3 is TGTGCCAGCAGCTCCCCGACAGGCCTCTCCTACGAGCAGTACTTC. This codes for CASSSPTGLSYEQYF. The chain carries TRBV7-9 and TRBJ2-7; possibly TRBD1 for D (6 bases). V was trimmed by 4 bases and J by 0 bases, leaving 13 bases between them. The CDR3 runs to 15 residues. Germline CDR1 reads SEHNR; CDR2 reads FQNEAQ (reference sequence).

This chain links TRBV30 with TRBJ1-5; 8 bases are shared with TRBD1. This CDR3 is built from 15 residues. V shed 5 bases, J shed 6 bases, and the junction held 12 bases outside the gene matches. From germline, CDR1 is GTSNPN and CDR2 SVGIG (reference sequence). DNA for the CDR3: TGTGCCTGGGGCCACGCAGGGGGCTCGGGTCAGCCCCAGCATTTT. Protein sequence: CAWGHAGGSGQPQHF.

The chain couples TRBV13 to TRBJ2-7; 10 nucleotides align to TRBD2. The CDR3 runs to 15 residues. Germline-derived CDR1 and CDR2 are PRHDT and FYEKMQ (reference sequence). Losses at the gene ends were 5 bases for V and 2 bases for J; bases not matched to a gene: 6. This CDR3 is CASSTEREGPYEQYF. The DNA of the CDR3 is TGTGCCAGCAGCACCGAGCGGGAGGGACCCTACGAGCAGTACTTC.

This clone was seen a handful of times. The same CDR3 arises from other DNA sequences in this sample as well. V gene TRBV5-1 combines with J gene TRBJ2-2; a possible D gene is TRBD2 (5 bases). The ends were cut back, 0 bases at V and 3 bases at J, with 6 bases in the middle. From germline, CDR1 is SGHRS and CDR2 YFSETQ. The CDR3 consists of 14 residues. CDR3 in amino acids: CASSLAGDTGELFF. CDR3 sequence (DNA): TGCGCCAGCAGCTTGGCCGGGGACACCGGGGAGCTGTTTTTT. Using reference TRBV5-1 and TRBJ2-2 for the parts outside the CDR3, the full variable domain is KAGVTQTPRYLIKTRGQQVTLSCSPISGHRSVSWYQQTPGQGLQFLFEYFSETQRNKGNFPGRFSGRQFSNSRSEMNVSTLELGDSALYLCASSLAGDTGELFFGEGSRLTVL.

The CDR3 loop is CASSLGTGAPDTQYF. The CDR3 nucleotides read TGCGCCAGCAGCTTGGGGACAGGGGCACCAGATACGCAGTATTTT. This chain joins TRBV5-1 and TRBJ2-3; 9 bases match TRBD1. The CDR3 has 15 residues. In germline, CDR1 is SGHRS, CDR2 YFSETQ. Trimming took 0 bases from V and 4 from J; bases not matched to a gene: 3.

The sample holds one count of this clone. This chain connects TRBV28 to TRBJ1-3; D not resolved. This CDR3 has 14 residues. Germline-derived CDR1 and CDR2 are MDHEN and SYDVKM. V lost 6 bases and J lost 2, with 11 bases in between. Here the CDR3 DNA reads TGTGCCAGCAGCCCCACAGTGACTGGAAACACCATATATTTT. Amino acid sequence: CASSPTVTGNTIYF.

The chain combines TRBV5-1 with TRBJ1-4; 8 bases are shared with TRBD1. CDR1 SGHRS and CDR2 YFSETQ come from the germline V gene. The CDR3 spans 14 residues. V lost 2 bases, J lost 3 bases, and 0 bases stayed unmatched. CDR3 coding DNA: TGCGCCAGCAGCTTACAGGGGGCTAATGAAAAACTGTTTTTT. Its translation is CASSLQGANEKLFF.

This chain joins TRBV5-6 and TRBJ2-1; 8 bases align to TRBD1. The CDR3 runs 16 residues. Trimming at V came to 1 base and at J to 2 bases, leaving 5 bases not matched to a gene. Per germline, CDR1 SGHDT and CDR2 YYEEEE. The DNA for the CDR3 is TGTGCCAGCAGCTTGTACAGGGGGGTTACCTACAATGAGCAGTTCTTC. It is translated as CASSLYRGVTYNEQFF.

The chain has TRBV28 and TRBJ1-5; unclear D gene. V lost 6 bases and J lost 7, with 16 bases in between. In germline, CDR1 is MDHEN, CDR2 SYDVKM. This CDR3 has 14 amino acids. Written as DNA, the CDR3 is TGTGCCAGCAGCAGTTTTTTGGCGGGGCAGCCCCAGCATTTT. Its translation: CASSSFLAGQPQHF.

The chain links TRBV6-5 to TRBJ2-1; 8 nucleotides agree with TRBD2. Losses at the gene ends were 2 bases for V and 10 bases for J; bases not matched to a gene: 10. CDR3 length: 15 residues. From germline, CDR1 is MNHEY and CDR2 SVGAGI. Written as DNA, the CDR3 is TGTGCCAGCAGTTACAGCGGCCTATCGGGGGGGGAGCAGTTCTTC. It encodes CASSYSGLSGGEQFF.

The V call is TRBV18, the J call TRBJ2-7, with D maybe TRBD1 (5 bases). The CDR3 consists of 14 residues. CDR1 and CDR2 (germline): KGHSH, LQKENI. V was cut by 5 bases and J by 1 base, with 12 bases left in between. Here the CDR3 DNA reads TGTGCCAGCTCAAAAGGGGCCTGGTCCTACGAGCAGTACTTC. Its translation is CASSKGAWSYEQYF.

The chain is built from TRBV4-1 and TRBJ1-3; TRBD1 matches at 7 bases. Germline values: CDR1 MGHRA, CDR2 YSYEKL. There are 13 residues in the CDR3. The V and J ends lost 3 bases and 4 bases, in that order; junction bases with no gene match: 0. CDR3 residues: CASSQGQGNTIYF. CDR3 bases: TGCGCCAGCAGCCAGGGACAGGGAAACACCATATATTTT.

The gene calls are TRBV11-1 and TRBJ1-1; D gene uncertain. The V gene lost 0 bases and the J gene lost 0 bases, with 5 bases spanning the gap. Germline CDR1 SGHAT, CDR2 FQDESV (reference sequence). The CDR3 is 14 amino acids. As DNA, the CDR3 is TGTGCCAGCAGCTTAGCCCCGGTGAACACTGAAGCTTTCTTT. It yields the protein CASSLAPVNTEAFF.